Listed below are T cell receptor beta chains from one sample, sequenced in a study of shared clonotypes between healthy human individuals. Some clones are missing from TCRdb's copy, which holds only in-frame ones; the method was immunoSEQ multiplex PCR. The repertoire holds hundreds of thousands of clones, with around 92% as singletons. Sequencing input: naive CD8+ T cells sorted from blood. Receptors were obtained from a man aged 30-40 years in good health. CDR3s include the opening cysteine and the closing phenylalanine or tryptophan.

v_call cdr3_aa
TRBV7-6 CASSRELGAESSYEQYF
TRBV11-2 CASSLTPALDEQYF
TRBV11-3 CASSPRLAGGGGLINEQFF
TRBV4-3 CASSQDLGGSYEQYF
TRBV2 CASSEARSSEQYF
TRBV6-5 CASSYKGLSGNTIYF
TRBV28 CASSPRASSSYEQYF
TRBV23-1 CASSQSLVRGRSNEKLFF
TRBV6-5 CASSYWDKSIDGYTF
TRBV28 CASSPRGTGRSQETQYF